This T cell receptor beta chain was found in a study of cytomegalovirus exposure and HLA in healthy donors. Comment on this clone: What it binds is not known.

Separate from the roughly 700-subject first cohort, the roughly 120-subject validation cohort was the one that the donors belonged to. This CDR3 spans 15 amino acids. CDR1 SGHRS and CDR2 YFSETQ come from the germline V gene. V lost 3 bases to trimming and J lost 0 bases; unmatched junction nucleotides: 5. General study points: Most TCRs appeared rarely, but some public TCRs recurred in many donors.

The repertoire was sequenced with immunoSEQ multiplex PCR; TCRdb's copy has only in-frame clones and lacks some. The sample has 150,000 to 200,000 clones, roughly four fifths seen once. The V call is TRBV5-1, the J call TRBJ1-1; 7 bases are shared with TRBD1. The sample was PBMCs. This TCR was sampled from a young woman in good health and CMV-seropositive. CDR3 sequence (DNA): TGCGCCAGCAGCTCACCGGGACAGATGAACACTGAAGCTTTCTTT. This gives the protein CASSSPGQMNTEAFF.